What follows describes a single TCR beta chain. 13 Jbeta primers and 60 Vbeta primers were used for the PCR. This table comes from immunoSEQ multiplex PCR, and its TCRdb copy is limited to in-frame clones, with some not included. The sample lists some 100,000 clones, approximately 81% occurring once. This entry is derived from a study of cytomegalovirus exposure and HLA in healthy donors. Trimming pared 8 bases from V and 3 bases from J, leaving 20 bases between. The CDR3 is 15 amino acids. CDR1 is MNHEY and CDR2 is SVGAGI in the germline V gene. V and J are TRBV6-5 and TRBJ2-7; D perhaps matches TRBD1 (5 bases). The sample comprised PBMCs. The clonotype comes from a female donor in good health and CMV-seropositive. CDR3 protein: CASRQGAPRDYEQYF. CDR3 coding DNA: TGTGCCAGCCGGCAAGGGGCCCCAAGGGACTACGAGCAGTACTTC.